This is a list of T cell receptor beta chains from one sample in a study of control samples from healthy donors and cancer patients. TCRdb's table, derived via immunoSEQ multiplex PCR, lists solely in-frame clones and lacks some. The sample holds about 70,000 clones; around 84% are singletons and the top ten take 2.9%. The source material was PBMCs. The source is a woman aged 45-59 years with lung cancer. CDR3s include the opening cysteine and the closing phenylalanine or tryptophan. D genes are given only for firm matches. Only part of the rows carry a size: once, few, many, or a class if the clone is expanded.

TRBJ1-3 TRBV2 . . TGTGCCAGCAGTGTCAGCGGGACCACTGGAAACACCATATATTTT CASSVSGTTGNTIYF
TRBJ1-2 TRBV4-1 . . TGCGCCAGCAGCCAAGTAACCTATAACTATGGCTACACCTTC CASSQVTYNYGYTF
TRBJ1-5 TRBV6-2/TRBV6-3 . few TGTGCCAGCAGTCTTGGCAGGGTGCGGCCCCAGCATTTT CASSLGRVRPQHF
TRBJ2-2 TRBV6-4 TRBD2 . TGTGCCAGCAGTCCCTCGGGACTAGCGGGTGGCTACACCGGGGAGCTGTTTTTT CASSPSGLAGGYTGELFF
TRBJ1-5 TRBV6-5 . . TGTGCCAGTGGGGATCAGCCCCAGCATTTT CASGDQPQHF
TRBJ2-2 TRBV2 TRBD2 . TGTGCCAGCCGAACCGGGACTATGAACACCGGGGAGCTGTTTTTT CASRTGTMNTGELFF
TRBJ2-7 TRBV18 . . TGTGCCAGCTCACCGGGGTGGGACAACTCCTACGAGCAGTACTTC CASSPGWDNSYEQYF
TRBJ2-3 TRBV5-1 TRBD1 . TGCGCCAGCAGCTTGGGAGGGACAGGGCGTACAGATACGCAGTATTTT CASSLGGTGRTDTQYF
TRBJ2-3 TRBV27 . . TGTGCCAGCAGTAGGCGACTAGAGAACTCAGATACGCAGTATTTT CASSRRLENSDTQYF
TRBJ2-3 TRBV3-1/TRBV3-2 . . TGTGCCAGCAGAAGGGGGGGCACAGATACGCAGTATTTT CASRRGGTDTQYF
TRBJ1-6 TRBV3-1/TRBV3-2 . . TGTGCCAGCAGCCCTCTAACCTCCTATAATTCACCCCTCCACTTT CASSPLTSYNSPLHF
TRBJ2-2 TRBV7-2 . . TGTGCCAGCAGCTTAGGGGTTAGCGGGGAGCTGTTTTTT CASSLGVSGELFF
TRBJ2-7 TRBV6-1 TRBD1 . TGTGCCAGCAGTGAGCGGACAGGGAACTCCTACGAGCAGTACTTC CASSERTGNSYEQYF
TRBJ1-2 TRBV19 TRBD1 . TGTGCCAGTAGTGTACAACAGGGGGGCTATGGCTACACCTTC CASSVQQGGYGYTF
TRBJ2-3 TRBV24-1 TRBD2 . TGTGCCACCAGTGGGGGGGGTGGGGCGCAGTATTTT CATSGGGGAQYF
TRBJ2-6 TRBV7-2 TRBD1 . TGTGCCAGCAGCTTCGGACAGGGGTCCTCTGGGGCCAACGTCCTGACTTTC CASSFGQGSSGANVLTF
TRBJ1-1 TRBV5-4 . . TGTGCCTACAGCCCCGGCACTGAAGCTTTCTTT CAYSPGTEAFF
TRBJ2-7 TRBV18 . . TGTGCCAGCTCACTAAAGGGACTTTACGAGCAGTACTTC CASSLKGLYEQYF
TRBJ1-2 TRBV5-1 . . TGCGCCAGCAGCTTGAACGAGGGAGACTATGGCTACACCTTC CASSLNEGDYGYTF
TRBJ1-5 TRBV7-2 . . TGTGCCAGCAGCGACACAGGGTTGGGATATAGCAATCAGCCCCAGCATTTT CASSDTGLGYSNQPQHF
TRBJ1-5 TRBV19 . . TGTGCCAGCAAAACAGGGAGTCAGCCCCAGCATTTT CASKTGSQPQHF
TRBJ2-5 TRBV5-1 . . TGCGCCAGCAGCTTGGGGCAGATCCAAGAGACCCAGTACTTC CASSLGQIQETQYF
TRBJ2-5 TRBV14 . few TGTGCCAGCAGCCAAGAGTTAGGGGAGACCCAGTACTTC CASSQELGETQYF
TRBJ1-2 TRBV28 . . TGTGCCAGCAGCTTCAACTATGGCTACACCTTC CASSFNYGYTF
TRBJ1-5 TRBV6-6 . . TGTGCCAGCATTAATGATAATAGCAATCAGCCCCAGCATTTT CASINDNSNQPQHF
TRBJ1-6 TRBV7-9 . . TGTGCCAGCAGCCCGGTGTATTCACCCCTCCACTTT CASSPVYSPLHF
TRBJ1-5 TRBV6-5 . once TGTGCCAGCAGTTACGGGCGAGGAGTCGGTCAGCCCCAGCATTTT CASSYGRGVGQPQHF
TRBJ1-1 TRBV2 . . TGTGCCAGCAGTGAACGCGCGAACACTGAAGCTTTCTTT CASSERANTEAFF
TRBJ2-3 TRBV3-1/TRBV3-2 . . TGTGCCAGCAGCCTGGGCACAGATACGCAGTATTTT CASSLGTDTQYF
TRBJ2-1 TRBV6-5 TRBD2 . TGTGCCTCCCGGGTGACTAGCGGGGGGGCGGGTGAGCAGTTCTTC CASRVTSGGAGEQFF
TRBJ1-1 TRBV6-1 . once TGTGCCAGCAGTGAAAGACAGAACACTGAAGCTTTCTTT CASSERQNTEAFF
TRBJ1-2 TRBV5-4 . . TGTGCCAGCAGCTTGGGTGGGGGGGTCAACTATGGCTACACCTTC CASSLGGGVNYGYTF